This TCR beta chain was captured by sequencing in a study of shared clonotypes between healthy human individuals. Across the study: CD4 naive cells filled three plates per donor, CD4 memory three, CD8 naive two and CD8 memory one.

The V gene lost 4 bases and the J gene lost 3 bases, with 9 bases spanning the gap. CDR1 is SNHLY, CDR2 FYNNEI, per germline. The CDR3 has 13 amino acids. Whole-study findings and limits: On the whole, naive subsets had larger estimated richness than memory subsets had. Approximately 5% was the fraction of naive CD4 clonotypes found shared across several donors.

To note about this clone: Its target is unknown.

In the authors' workflow: From ImmunoSEQ came sequences covering only the junction and carrying no quality scores, so filtering differed. The repertoire was sequenced with immunoSEQ multiplex PCR; TCRdb's copy has only in-frame clones and lacks some. That table furnishes V, J and clone size, whereas the DNA furnished D and trimming. The data contain more than 400,000 clones, roughly 95% of them singletons. Sample: naive CD4+ T cells sorted from blood. As for subset: CD45RA+ positively selected. The chain joins TRBV2 to TRBJ1-2, with D perhaps matching TRBD1 (6 bases). The TCR originated in a woman in her twenties or thirties in good health. The CDR3 region is CASSGHRDYGYTF. The CDR3 nucleotides read TGTGCCAGCAGTGGACACAGGGACTATGGCTACACCTTC.